The table lists the clone carrying this T cell receptor (beta chain) with a few counts. Its antigen is currently unknown. These data belong to a study of beta chain features in type 1 diabetes. Study background: Sorted cells from all samples, numbering 107,917,701, were examined.

Study conclusions and caveats: Moderate but significant shortening of TCRB CDR3s was recorded in all four CD4+ subsets from Type 1 diabetes patients. Among type 1 diabetes patients, VDJ junctions had fewer insertions and more deletions.

Germline CDR1 reads SEHNR; CDR2 reads FQNEAQ (reference sequence). The V and J ends lost 3 bases and 12 bases, in that order; junction bases with no gene match: 5. The CDR3 loop spans 12 amino acids. CD4+ naive, central memory, regulatory and stem cell-like memory cells were sorted via CD45RO/CCR7/CD25/CD127/CD95/CD27. The sequenced template was cDNA made from the entire isolated RNA. The method was immunoSEQ multiplex PCR; TCRdb's version includes in-frame clones alone and lacks a portion of them. Of about 160,000 clones listed, around 8.4% are singletons. The chain recombines TRBV7-9 with TRBJ2-1, with 7 bases lining up with TRBD2. The clonotype was recovered from a woman younger than 35 with type 1 diabetes. The sequencing sample was made of central memory CD4+ T cells from blood. CDR3 nucleotides: TGTGCCAGCAGCTTCGCCGGACTAGGGCAGTTCTTC. It is translated as CASSFAGLGQFF.